The T cell receptor (beta chain) described here comes from a study of PD-L1 blockade in urothelial cancer (dated by TCRdb to the late 2010s). As for the study more broadly: All patients started therapy around 2014 and received atezolizumab 1,200 mg intravenously every 3 weeks. About 85% of the 29 patients were males with bladder-origin urothelial cancer, and 18 of 29 reported a prior smoking history. An ECOG performance status of 0 or 1 was recorded for the patients, and 0 to 3 prior chemotherapy regimens had been received by the patients. Blood samples were analyzed 3 weeks after the start of treatment (second dose) and 6 weeks after the start of treatment. A median of about 140,000 T cells and around 81,000 unique TCRs was obtained from blood samples, and a median clonality of 0.080 was observed. An exploratory multi-omic analysis was conducted of the somatic, immune and clinical correlates of response to PD-L1 blockade with atezolizumab in urothelial cancer. Pretreatment tumor samples and matched peripheral blood, collected serially before and after atezolizumab treatment, underwent TCR sequencing. Durable clinical benefit was defined as progression-free survival longer than 6 months, and TCR features were also tested against progression-free and overall survival. In the same patients, pretreatment tumors underwent whole exome sequencing and RNA sequencing in addition to TCR sequencing. About 10 patients achieved durable clinical benefit and some 21 did not. Pretreatment blood TCR-seq was available for twenty-nine patients, at least one posttreatment blood collection was obtained for 24 patients, and tumor TCR-seq was available for 24 patients. Beyond this particular receptor, the publication reports: Greater expansion of tumor-associated TCR clones in peripheral blood 3 weeks after the start of treatment was observed in patients with durable benefit (n of about 20, p = 0.022). A pretreatment peripheral blood TCR clonality below the median was linked to improved progression-free and overall survival. Because the sample size was small (n ≈ 29) and many exploratory analyses were performed, the results are intended to be hypothesis-generating.

Synthetic TCR analog templates were spiked into each PCR to estimate absolute template abundance from read counts. The immunoSEQ assay was used to amplify TCRbeta CDR3 regions from genomic DNA with bias-controlled V and J gene primers. Rearranged TCRbeta segments were sequenced at approximately 20X coverage. The published analysis was carried out like this. Sequencing errors were corrected by clustering and CDR3s were annotated against IMGT to assign V, D and J genes. Downstream analyses used only productive TCRbeta rearrangements, leaving out any out-of-frame or stop-codon sequences. Clonality was calculated as one minus the Shannon entropy normalized by the log of the number of unique productive sequences. Fisher's exact test with Benjamini-Hochberg correction, using a cutoff of adjusted p below 0.01, was how clones that differed between time points or between blood and tumor were identified. Held by TCRdb, this immuneACCESS table contains in-frame sequences only and omits some clones. Under half of the omission traces to an unresolved V gene where checked; the cause of the rest is unknown. V and J calls and clone size follow that table, whereas D and trimming were derived from the DNA. For this sample the table gives just under 40,000 clones, of which roughly 91% were detected only once. The top ten clones comprise about 1.9% of the sample.

Note on this clone: Its antigen target is currently unknown. Qualities for individual bases were not recorded, and no much larger clone is one base off.

At the junction V is shortened by 8 bases and J by 8 bases, with 22 bases in between. The CDR3 starts with the cysteine, ends with the phenylalanine, and has 15 residues. Here the CDR3 DNA is all that survives: 45 bases in frame from base 1. Reading the germline V gene gives CDR1 MGHRA and CDR2 YSYEKL. A cohort of 25 to 30 patients with locally advanced or metastatic urothelial carcinoma, treated at Memorial Sloan Kettering on a trial protocol, was included. Peripheral blood mononuclear cells were collected pretreatment and during treatment, at between 1 and 8 total time points per patient. The Qiagen DNeasy Blood extraction kit was used to purify genomic DNA from total PBMCs and tumor samples. Collected pretreatment and during treatment, PBMCs were isolated and stored as previously described.

The chain couples TRBV4-1 to TRBJ2-1; possibly the D gene is TRBD2, per 6 matching bases. This specimen was PBMCs, taken around atezolizumab (anti-PD-L1) treatment. The clonotype originates from a man in his fifties or sixties with urothelial cancer. The sequenced DNA is TGCGCCAGCGGGGCTCCGGGACTCCTTCGGGATGAGCAGTTCTTC. This gives the protein CASGAPGLLRDEQFF.